Presented here are 19 T cell receptor beta chains from one specimen sequenced in a study of T cell responses to AZD1222 COVID-19 vaccine (dated by TCRdb to about 2021). Receptor libraries were prepared by the immunoSEQ multiplex PCR assay. Entries here come from immuneACCESS through TCRdb and include only in-frame sequences with V and J called. Some clones fail to appear in such tables; in the studies checked, an unresolved V gene covers under half of the shortfall, and the cause of the remainder is unknown. The sample contains 110,000 to 150,000 clones, 85% to 90% of them found a single time. The top ten constitute more than 1.5% of the sample. Per the publication, the time point label means: baseline before first vaccination. The source material was peripheral blood, sampled on day 0 of AZD1222 vaccination. The receptors come from an adult in good health.

This chain links TRBV6-1 with TRBJ2-7; D is possibly TRBD2 (5 bases). This CDR3 is 13 amino acids long. Germline CDR1 is MNHNS and CDR2 is SASEGT. Deletions cut 1 base from V and 3 bases from J, with 7 bases between. As DNA, the CDR3 is TGTGCCAGCAGTGAAGGAGCGGTCTACGAGCAGTACTTC. As protein: CASSEGAVYEQYF.

The V and J genes are TRBV5-4 and TRBJ2-3, with D tentatively TRBD1 or TRBD2 (7 bases each). CDR3 size: 15 residues. Germline CDR1 is SGHNT and CDR2 is YYREEE (reference sequence). The V end was cut by 4 bases, the J end by 0 bases, with 12 bases between. DNA for the CDR3: TGTGCCAGCAGCCGGGGAGGGGGCAGCACAGATACGCAGTATTTT. The encoded protein is CASSRGGGSTDTQYF.

The J gene is TRBJ1-2, the V gene TRBV25-1; the D is unclear. The germline CDR1 and CDR2 sequences are MGHDK and SYGVNS. Trimming removed 0 bases at V and 7 bases at J, with 6 bases between. The CDR3 is made up of 12 amino acids. The chain's CDR3 is CASSEYGSGYTF. The CDR3 region has the DNA TGTGCCAGCAGTGAATACGGGAGTGGCTACACCTTC.

The chain uses TRBV6-5 and TRBJ2-1; a weak D match, TRBD2 (6 bases). In germline, CDR1 is MNHEY, CDR2 SVGAGI. The length of the CDR3 is 15 residues. V was pared by 0 bases and J by 10 bases, with 16 bases between. CDR3 sequence: CASSYSTRGTTEQFF. The CDR3, as DNA: TGTGCCAGCAGTTACTCGACCCGGGGGACGACGGAGCAGTTCTTC.

The chain is built from TRBV10-3 and TRBJ2-7; D might be TRBD2 (6 bases). This CDR3 has 15 amino acids. The V gene's germline CDR1 is ENHRY and CDR2 SYGVKD. V was clipped by 9 bases and J by 1 base, with 19 bases between them. Here the CDR3 DNA reads TGTGCCATTACCACGGGGGTGGGGTTGTCCTACGAGCAGTACTTC. This sequence encodes CAITTGVGLSYEQYF.

The chain couples TRBV7-6 to TRBJ1-1; no clear D gene. V lost 4 bases and J 0 bases, leaving 6 bases between the germline ends. The germline gives CDR1 SGHVS, CDR2 FNYEAQ. This CDR3 is 13 amino acids long. CDR3 nucleotides: TGTGCCAGCAGCTCGAGGATGAACACTGAAGCTTTCTTT. This encodes CASSSRMNTEAFF.

J is TRBJ2-1 and V is TRBV29-1; 7 bases match TRBD1. CDR3 length equals 14 residues. J lost 3 bases, V lost 3 bases, and 5 bases had no gene match. Germline V gene data show CDR1 as SQVTM and CDR2 as ANQGSEA. The CDR3 bases are TGCAGCGTTGACCGGGACAGCTACTACAATGAGCAGTTCTTC. Protein: CSVDRDSYYNEQFF.

The rearrangement uses TRBV6-5 and TRBJ1-5; no definite D call. CDR3 length: 12 residues. V was shortened by 10 bases and J by 5 bases, with 12 bases between the two germline ends. Germline V gives CDR1 MNHEY, CDR2 SVGAGI. The CDR3 reads CANGLGDQPQHF. For the CDR3, the DNA is TGTGCCAACGGCCTGGGAGATCAGCCCCAGCATTTT.

This sequence joins TRBV2 and TRBJ1-3; D remains unclear. CDR1 is SNHLY and CDR2 is FYNNEI in the germline V gene. V dropped 2 bases and J dropped 4 bases, with 15 bases sitting between them. The CDR3 covers 16 residues. As DNA, the CDR3 is TGTGCCAGCAGTGAAATAAGGGCAGTAGTGGGAAACACCATATATTTT. Encoded protein: CASSEIRAVVGNTIYF.

The chain carries TRBV5-1 and TRBJ2-1, with D uncertain. V lost 0 bases to trimming and J lost 0 bases, with 13 bases between them. This CDR3 has 17 residues. Germline CDR1 reads SGHRS; CDR2 reads YFSETQ. The CDR3 coding sequence is TGCGCCAGCAGCTTGGAGGGCTCGACAAGCTCCTACAATGAGCAGTTCTTC. It is translated as CASSLEGSTSSYNEQFF.

The chain's CDR3 is CASSSLRGTSGRNPYEQYF. CDR3 DNA: TGTGCCAGCAGTTCCCTCCGTGGGACTAGCGGAAGGAACCCGTACGAGCAGTACTTC. The chain uses TRBV28 and TRBJ2-7; TRBD2 matches 11 bases. This CDR3 has 19 residues. Trimming removed 4 bases from V and 4 bases from J; junction bases left unmatched: 18. Germline V CDR1 and CDR2: MDHEN, SYDVKM.

V and J are TRBV28 and TRBJ2-7, with D perhaps matching TRBD1 (7 bases). The CDR3 consists of 15 residues. V was shortened by 6 bases and J by 6 bases, with 21 bases between the two germline ends. Germline V gene sequence: CDR1 MDHEN, CDR2 SYDVKM. CDR3: CASSQFRPGGGEQYF. The CDR3 nucleotides are TGTGCCAGCAGCCAATTTCGACCAGGGGGAGGCGAGCAGTACTTC.

This clone was seen more than once but under ten times. This chain joins TRBV9 and TRBJ2-5; the D is unclear. Germline CDR1 SGDLS, CDR2 YYNGEE. V lost 0 bases to trimming and J lost 1 base, with 7 bases between them. CDR3 length: 14 residues. The CDR3 reads CASSVEAFQETQYF. In DNA, the CDR3 is TGTGCCAGCAGCGTAGAGGCCTTCCAAGAGACCCAGTACTTC.

The J gene is TRBJ2-3, the V gene TRBV18; D is perhaps TRBD2 (5 bases). The germline V and J ends were trimmed by 6 bases and 0 bases, with 22 bases remaining between them. Germline V gives CDR1 KGHSH, CDR2 LQKENI. The CDR3 totals 18 residues. The DNA of the CDR3 is TGTGCCAGCTCCTCTAGCCTAGCAGGAGAGACTAGCACAGATACGCAGTATTTT. Translation: CASSSSLAGETSTDTQYF.

The chain has TRBV27 and TRBJ1-6; D gene uncertain. Trimming took 6 bases from V and 5 from J, leaving 20 bases between them. The CDR3 length is 17 residues. The V gene's germline CDR1 is MNHEY and CDR2 SMNVEV (reference sequence). CDR3 loop: CASSPTYRLSNNSPLHF. In DNA form, the CDR3 reads TGTGCCAGCAGCCCTACCTATAGACTATCTAATAATTCACCCCTCCACTTT.

This clone was counted once. V usage is TRBV4-1 and J usage is TRBJ2-5, with TRBD1 matching 7 bases. V shed 1 base and J 4 bases; nucleotides not matched to a gene: 6. CDR3 length equals 15 residues. The germline CDR1 and CDR2 sequences are MGHRA and YSYEKL. The CDR3 DNA reads TGCGCCAGCAGCCAAGCGAGGGGGCGAAGAGAGACCCAGTACTTC. It is translated as CASSQARGRRETQYF.

This CDR3 reads CSVGGSGYTF. The CDR3 nucleotides read TGCAGCGTTGGGGGATCTGGCTACACCTTC. This sequence joins TRBV29-1 and TRBJ1-2; D not resolved. The ends were cut back, 4 bases at V and 7 bases at J, with 7 bases in the middle. This CDR3 comprises 10 residues. In germline, CDR1 is SQVTM, CDR2 ANQGSEA. Using reference TRBV29-1 and TRBJ1-2 for the parts outside the CDR3, the full variable domain is SAVISQKPSRDICQRGTSLTIQCQVDSQVTMMFWYRQQPGQSLTLIATANQGSEATYESGFVIDKFPISRPNLTFSTLTVSNMSPEDSSIYLCSVGGSGYTFGSGTRLTVV.

This clone was counted once. The chain joins TRBV4-1 to TRBJ2-7; TRBD1 or TRBD2 may be the D gene (6 bases each). Germline V gene data show CDR1 as MGHRA and CDR2 as YSYEKL. This CDR3 is built from 15 residues. Deletions cut 3 bases from V and 5 bases from J, with 17 bases between. CDR3 in DNA: TGCGCCAGCAGCCAGCCGGGGGCCCTCGACCACGAGCAGTACTTC. This sequence encodes CASSQPGALDHEQYF.

V gene TRBV3-1 (or the pseudogene TRBV3-2) combines with J gene TRBJ2-1; TRBD2 might be the D (6 bases). V lost 1 base and J 4 bases, leaving 17 bases between the germline ends. The CDR3 consists of 17 residues. Germline values: CDR1 LGHDT, CDR2 YNNKEL (reference sequence). CDR3 protein: CASSQVLPAGSYNEQFF. The CDR3 DNA reads as TGTGCCAGCAGCCAAGTACTCCCAGCGGGCAGTTACAATGAGCAGTTCTTC.